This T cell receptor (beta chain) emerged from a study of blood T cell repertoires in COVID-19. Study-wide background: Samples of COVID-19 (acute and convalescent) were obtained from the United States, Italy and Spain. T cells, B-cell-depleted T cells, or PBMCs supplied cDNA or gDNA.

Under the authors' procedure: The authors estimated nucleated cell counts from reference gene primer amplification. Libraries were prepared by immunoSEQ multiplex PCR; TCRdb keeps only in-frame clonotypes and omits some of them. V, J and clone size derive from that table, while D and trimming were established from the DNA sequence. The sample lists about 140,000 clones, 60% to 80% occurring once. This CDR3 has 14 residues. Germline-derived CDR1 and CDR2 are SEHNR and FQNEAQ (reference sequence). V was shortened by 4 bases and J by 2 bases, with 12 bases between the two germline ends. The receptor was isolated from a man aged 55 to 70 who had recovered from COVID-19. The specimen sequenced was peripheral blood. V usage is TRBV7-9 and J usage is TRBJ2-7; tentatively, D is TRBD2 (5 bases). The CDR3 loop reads CASSSGLATYEQYF. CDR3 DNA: TGTGCCAGCAGCTCGGGGTTGGCTACCTACGAGCAGTACTTC.